This TCR beta chain was documented in a study of T cell changes during pregnancy in multiple sclerosis. Trimming removed 5 bases from V and 0 bases from J; junction bases left unmatched: 10. The CDR3 has 16 residues. The germline gives CDR1 SGHRS, CDR2 YFSETQ. Assay: immunoSEQ multiplex PCR; the TCRdb copy retains only in-frame clones and omits some. The data show tens of thousands of clones, with about 92% seen just once and around 8.8% held by the top ten. The origin of this receptor is a female donor with multiple sclerosis, enrolled in a pregnancy study. Sequences were derived from CD8+ T cells from peripheral blood mononuclear cells, sampled in the third trimester of pregnancy. The rearrangement uses TRBV5-1 and TRBJ1-2; TRBD1 agrees at 7 bases. DNA of the CDR3: TGCGCCAGCAGTGGTAACAGGGGATATGCTAACTATGGCTACACCTTC. Translating gives CASSGNRGYANYGYTF.